Below, 12 T cell receptor beta chains from the same sample are listed, as sequenced in a study of CD8+ T cells in alopecia areata. Treatment given: oral pan-JAK inhibitor, 5-10 mg twice daily. Extracted RNA was reverse transcribed, and the resulting cDNA served as sequencing template. Profiled with immunoSEQ multiplex PCR; TCRdb holds only in-frame clones, not every one. The table has more than 150,000 clones, around three fifths seen once; the top ten hold roughly 12%. The source was CD8+ T cells sorted from blood, collected at week 24, from a patient treated with tofacitinib. The receptor set was obtained from a human donor with alopecia areata.

The CDR3 here is CASSQQGANYGYTF. The CDR3 coding sequence is TGTGCCAGCAGCCAACAGGGGGCAAACTATGGCTACACCTTC. The chain couples TRBV5-6 to TRBJ1-2, with TRBD1 matching 9 bases. CDR1 is SGHDT, CDR2 YYEEEE, per germline. This CDR3 comprises 14 residues. J gave up 2 bases and V 4 bases, and 3 bases lay outside the gene matches.

The gene calls are TRBV4-2 and TRBJ2-7; the D gene is possibly TRBD2 (7 bases). In germline, CDR1 is LGHNA, CDR2 YNFKEQ. V was clipped by 2 bases and J by 5 bases, with 16 bases between them. CDR3 length: 15 residues. The CDR3 spells CASSQQGPGGHEQYF. CDR3 nucleotide sequence: TGTGCCAGCAGCCAACAGGGCCCCGGGGGGCACGAGCAGTACTTC.

This clone showed up just a few times. The chain couples TRBV4-1 to TRBJ2-5; perhaps TRBD1 as D (6 bases). Germline V gene data show CDR1 as MGHRA and CDR2 as YSYEKL. CDR3 length equals 15 residues. Trimming took 4 bases from V and 2 from J, leaving 14 bases between them. The CDR3 nucleotides are TGCGCCAGCAGCCCAACTCAGGGGTCTCAAGAGACCCAGTACTTC. It is translated as CASSPTQGSQETQYF.

The V and J genes are TRBV5-6 and TRBJ2-5; maybe TRBD2 (5 bases). Germline CDR1 and CDR2: SGHDT and YYEEEE. The V end lost 1 base, the J end lost 4 bases, and 14 bases lay between the germline ends. The CDR3 is 15 residues long. Here the CDR3 reads CASSLSFRERETQYF. CDR3 bases: TGTGCCAGCAGCTTGAGTTTTCGGGAACGAGAGACCCAGTACTTC. The complete variable domain, with remaining parts taken from reference TRBV5-6 and TRBJ2-5, reads DAGVTQSPTHLIKTRGQQVTLRCSPKSGHDTVSWYQQALGQGPQFIFQYYEEEERQRGNFPDRFSGHQFPNYSSELNVNALLLGDSALYLCASSLSFRERETQYFGPGTRLLVL.

This chain uses TRBV6-5 with TRBJ2-6; no clear D. V lost 8 bases, J lost 4 bases, and 12 bases lay in between. The germline gives CDR1 MNHEY, CDR2 SVGAGI. The CDR3 covers 14 residues. The CDR3 DNA reads as TGTGCCAGCCAAACGGCCCGGGGGGCCAACGTCCTGACTTTC. Translation gives CASQTARGANVLTF.

The V gene is TRBV6-5, the J gene TRBJ2-5; tentative D call: TRBD1 (6 bases). Trimming took off 2 bases at V and 1 base at J, with 8 bases between the two ends. Germline values: CDR1 MNHEY, CDR2 SVGAGI. This CDR3 has 14 amino acids. CDR3 region: CASSYGQFQETQYF. CDR3 DNA sequence: TGTGCCAGCAGTTACGGACAGTTCCAAGAGACCCAGTACTTC.

Comment on this clone: Within the sample, other DNA sequences also encode this same CDR3. The chain is built from TRBV6-5 and TRBJ1-2; D possibly corresponds to TRBD1 (6 bases). V lost 2 bases and J 8 bases, leaving 12 bases between the germline ends. CDR1 and CDR2 from the germline V gene are MNHEY and SVGAGI. The CDR3 contains 13 residues. The CDR3 DNA reads TGTGCCAGCAGTTACGGGGGGGCGGGGGGCTACACCTTC. It encodes CASSYGGAGGYTF.

Written as DNA, the CDR3 is TGTGCCAGCAACTCAGGGACAGGGAAAGAGACCCAGTACTTC. Residues: CASNSGTGKETQYF. The chain couples TRBV6-5 to TRBJ2-5; 9 bases align to TRBD1. Germline V gene sequence: CDR1 MNHEY, CDR2 SVGAGI. This CDR3 is built from 14 residues. The J segment lost 3 bases and the V segment lost 7 bases, leaving 6 bases of the junction unmatched.

The chain carries TRBV27 and TRBJ1-1; possibly TRBD1 for D (5 bases). The germline V gene has CDR1 MNHEY and CDR2 SMNVEV (reference sequence). Trimming took 9 bases from V and 6 from J, leaving 26 bases between them. The length of the CDR3 is 16 residues. The CDR3 DNA sequence: TGTGCCAGTATGGGGTGGGGGAGGCCTATGATCCCTGAAGCTTTCTTT. It encodes CASMGWGRPMIPEAFF.

V usage is TRBV10-3 and J usage is TRBJ1-2; D is undetermined. Germline V gives CDR1 ENHRY, CDR2 SYGVKD. This CDR3 spans 12 amino acids. Trimming removed 1 base at V and 4 bases at J, with 4 bases between. The DNA of the CDR3 is TGTGCCATCAGTGAGTTGATCTATGGCTACACCTTC. Its translation is CAISELIYGYTF.

This chain connects TRBV5-1 to TRBJ2-1; 11 nucleotides line up with TRBD1. Germline CDR1 and CDR2: SGHRS and YFSETQ. J gave up 3 bases and V 2 bases, and 13 bases lay outside the gene matches. CDR3 length: 19 amino acids. The CDR3 nucleotides are TGCGCCAGCAGCTTCTCTCGGCCTGGGACAGGGGGGCTCTACAATGAGCAGTTCTTC. Its translation is CASSFSRPGTGGLYNEQFF.

The chain uses TRBV6-6 and TRBJ2-5, with a possible D match to TRBD2 (6 bases). The ends were cut back, 7 bases at V and 2 bases at J, with 11 bases in the middle. The germline CDR1 and CDR2 sequences are MNHNY and SVGAGI (reference sequence). The CDR3 has 13 residues. The CDR3 DNA reads as TGTGCCAGCACCGGGAGTGGGCAAGAGACCCAGTACTTC. Translated: CASTGSGQETQYF.